This T cell receptor beta chain was identified in a study of blood T cells in healthy people across ages. Next came a second PCR, run for about 6 to 11 cycles, which used a sample-barcoded 5' primer along with a J-beta primer mix. TCRdb itself ran the 5' RACE reads through MiXCR, one entry per CDR3 protein. The sample carries about a million distinct CDR3 sequences, approximately 50% recorded once. J gave up 1 base and V 6 bases, and 4 bases lay outside the gene matches. This CDR3 spans 14 amino acids. Germline loops: CDR1 SQVTM, CDR2 ANQGSEA. The origin of this receptor is a woman aged 60 to 75 in good health. Sequencing was carried out using blood. J is TRBJ2-1 and V is TRBV29-1, with 9 bases identical to TRBD2. This CDR3 reads CSVFLAGSYNEQFF. In nucleotides, the CDR3 is TGCAGCGTCTTCCTAGCGGGATCCTACAATGAGCAGTTCTTC.